The clone carrying this T cell receptor beta chain was detected only a few times. This entry is derived from a study of T-cell memory formation after mild COVID-19. Germline lookup yields CDR1 SGHTA and CDR2 FQGNSA. Trimming stripped 0 bases from V and 4 bases from J, with 9 bases between. The CDR3 extends over 14 amino acids. TCRdb called the 5' RACE reads again in MiXCR, with one record for every CDR3 protein. The sample lists roughly 130,000 distinct CDR3 sequences; less than 6.5% were seen once. The rearrangement joins TRBV7-2 to TRBJ1-2, with D possibly matching TRBD1 (6 bases). Sequencing used PBMCs or a T cell subset sorted from them (not recorded which). The clonotype was recovered from an adult woman who had mild COVID-19 (a few samples of this study predate the infection). Cell type and time point are not known. The CDR3 region has the DNA TGTGCCAGCAGCTTAGCAGGGGGAGGCTATGGCTACACCTTC. This codes for CASSLAGGGYGYTF.